The 14 T cell receptor beta chains below were found in one sample sequenced in a study of prognosis after radiotherapy for stage I lung cancer. From genomic DNA, TCR beta CDR3 was amplified by two-round multiplex PCR. Used in first-round PCR were primers specific to each TRBV and TRBJ gene. TCRdb called the multiplex PCR reads again in MiXCR, with one record for every CDR3 protein. This sample has tens of thousands of distinct CDR3 sequences, with about 35% found just once. The source was PBMCs, collected before or after stereotactic body radiation therapy (not recorded which). Receptors originate from a donor aged 50 or older with non-small cell lung cancer.

The chain links TRBV20-1 to TRBJ2-1; D gene uncertain. There are 13 residues in the CDR3. Trimming took off 0 bases at V and 5 bases at J, with 8 bases between the two ends. Germline V gene data show CDR1 as DFQATT and CDR2 as SNEGSKA (reference sequence). In DNA form, the CDR3 reads TGCAGTGCTAGAGATTGGACCGACAATGAGCAGTTCTTC. Translating it yields CSARDWTDNEQFF.

This clonotype was observed at least ten times. The V call is TRBV6-1, the J call TRBJ1-2, with D possibly TRBD1 on 6 matching bases. V lost 10 bases and J lost 8, with 23 bases in between. This CDR3 is 14 amino acids long. Germline CDR1 reads MNHNS; CDR2 reads SASEGT. CDR3 sequence: CAISNPQGTGGYTF. CDR3 bases: TGTGCCATCTCAAATCCCCAGGGGACGGGAGGCTACACCTTC.

Concerning this clonotype itself: This may stem from a read error, because a much larger clone lies one nucleotide away. The CDR3 DNA reads as TGTGCCAGCTCACCGCAGCGGGAGGTTCACATTCAGTACTTC. Amino acids: CASSPQREVHIQYF. V usage is TRBV18 and J usage is TRBJ2-4; TRBD2 matches 9 bases. This CDR3 spans 14 amino acids. V gave up 3 bases and J gave up 8 bases; unmatched junction bases: 5. Germline-derived CDR1 and CDR2 are KGHSH and LQKENI. Complete variable domain (other parts from reference TRBV18 and TRBJ2-4): NAGVMQNPRHLVRRRGQEARLRCSPMKGHSHVYWYRQLPEEGLKFMVYLQKENIIDESGMPKERFSAEFPKEGPSILRIQQVVRGDSAAYFCASSPQREVHIQYFGAGTRLSVL.

As concerns this clonotype: A much larger clone is a single base away; this may be a read error. V usage is TRBV6-2 or TRBV6-3 and J usage is TRBJ2-1, with 7 bases fitting TRBD2. The CDR3 is made up of 15 amino acids. The germline V gene encodes CDR1 MNHEY and CDR2 SVGEGT. V gave up 5 bases and J gave up 9 bases; unmatched junction bases: 13. The CDR3: CASSDGTSVKGEQFF. The CDR3 DNA is TGTGCCAGCAGTGACGGCACTAGCGTGAAAGGTGAGCAGTTCTTC.

The V gene is TRBV7-9, the J gene TRBJ2-2; 8 positions agree with TRBD1. Germline V gene sequence: CDR1 SEHNR, CDR2 FQNEAQ (reference sequence). This CDR3 is built from 16 residues. J lost 5 bases, V lost 6 bases, and 11 bases had no gene match. CDR3 nucleotides: TGTGCCAGCAGACCAAGGGAGACAGGGGAAACCGGGGAGCTGTTTTTT. This translates into CASRPRETGETGELFF.

This clonotype appeared many times. The V gene is TRBV20-1, the J gene TRBJ1-2; no definite D call. The V end lost 0 bases, the J end lost 7 bases, and 9 bases lay between the germline ends. The V gene's germline CDR1 is DFQATT and CDR2 SNEGSKA (reference sequence). The CDR3 is made up of 12 amino acids. Written as DNA, the CDR3 is TGCAGTGCTAGAGATGGGCCGAGTGGCTACACCTTC. Its translation is CSARDGPSGYTF.

This clonotype was seen a few times. One base separates it from a far larger clone, so it is likely a read error. V is TRBV6-2 or TRBV6-3 and J is TRBJ2-2; D not certain. Trimming stripped 10 bases from V and 8 bases from J, with 8 bases between. In germline, CDR1 is MNHEY, CDR2 SVGEGT. CDR3 length: 10 amino acids. The CDR3 coding sequence is TGTGCCATCAGCTCAGGGGAGCTGTTTTTT. Its translation is CAISSGELFF.

Turning to this clonotype: The junction does not match germline at one end; this may be a read error. J is TRBJ2-1 and V is TRBV12-3 or TRBV12-4; 9 bases line up with TRBD2. This CDR3 region has 15 residues. CDR3 DNA sequence: TGTGCCAGCAGCTTAGAGGAGGTAGCGGGAGTCCCTTGGTCGTTC. This encodes CASSLEEVAGVPWSF.

A remark on this clonotype: A read error likely explains this, since a far larger clone differs by one base. V usage is TRBV11-3 and J usage is TRBJ2-4, with 11 bases fitting TRBD1. The assigned J gene may be wrong: the sequence end matches TRBJ2-5 better. The germline CDR1 and CDR2 sequences are SGHNT and YENEEA. The CDR3 sequence is 18 residues long. CDR3 DNA sequence: TGTGCCAGCAGCTTAGATTGGACGGGGACAGGGGGACGACAGACCCAGTACTTC. This sequence encodes CASSLDWTGTGGRQTQYF.

This clonotype was observed at least ten times. The chain carries TRBV28 and TRBJ2-3, with 11 bases fitting TRBD2. The CDR3 length is 16 residues. Germline values: CDR1 MDHEN, CDR2 SYDVKM. Trimming at V came to 7 bases and at J to 6 bases, leaving 12 bases not matched to a gene. The CDR3 DNA sequence: TGTGCCAGCACTATACTAGCGGGGGCCCACCGCGATACGCAGTATTTT. It translates to CASTILAGAHRDTQYF.

This clonotype was observed at least ten times. The chain uses TRBV12-3 or TRBV12-4 and TRBJ1-1, with TRBD1 as a possible D gene (6 bases). V lost 7 bases and J lost 7, with 16 bases in between. The CDR3 covers 13 residues. CDR3 amino acids: CASNLKGEGEAFF. CDR3 in DNA: TGTGCCAGCAATCTTAAGGGGGAGGGTGAAGCTTTCTTT.

This clonotype was recorded many times. The rearrangement links TRBV12-3 or TRBV12-4 to TRBJ1-1; D gene unclear. The CDR3 extends over 16 amino acids. Trimming stripped 5 bases from V and 4 bases from J, with 20 bases between. The CDR3 bases are TGTGCCAGCAGTAACGGGAGGGAGGGTGTTGCCACTGAAGCTTTCTTT. It yields the protein CASSNGREGVATEAFF.

This clonotype was detected many times. The gene calls are TRBV28 and TRBJ1-1; D possibly corresponds to TRBD1 (5 bases). Trimming cost V 2 bases and J 2 bases, with 9 bases left between them. This CDR3 is built from 14 residues. In germline, CDR1 is MDHEN, CDR2 SYDVKM. CDR3 nucleotide sequence: TGTGCCAGCAGTTTAGTAAGGGGAAACACTGAAGCTTTCTTT. Translation gives CASSLVRGNTEAFF.

This clonotype was picked up many times. The chain carries TRBV4-2 and TRBJ1-1; D not certain. V shed 5 bases and J shed 6 bases, with 16 bases lying between them. Germline CDR1 reads LGHNA; CDR2 reads YNFKEQ. The CDR3 length is 14 residues. This CDR3 is CASSSHDAQPEAFF. The CDR3 DNA reads TGTGCCAGCAGCTCTCACGATGCACAGCCTGAAGCTTTCTTT.